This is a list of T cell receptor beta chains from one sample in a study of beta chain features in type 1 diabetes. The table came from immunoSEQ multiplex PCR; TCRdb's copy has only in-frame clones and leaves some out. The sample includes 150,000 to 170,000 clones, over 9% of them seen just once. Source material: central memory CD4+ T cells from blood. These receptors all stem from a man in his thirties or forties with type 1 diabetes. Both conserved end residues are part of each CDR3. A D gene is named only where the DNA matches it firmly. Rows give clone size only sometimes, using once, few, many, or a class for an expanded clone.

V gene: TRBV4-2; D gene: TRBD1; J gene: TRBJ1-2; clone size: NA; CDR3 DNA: TGTGCCAGCAGCCAGGATTCCGGGACAGCATTCGAACTCTCGTTC; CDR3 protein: CASSQDSGTAFELSF
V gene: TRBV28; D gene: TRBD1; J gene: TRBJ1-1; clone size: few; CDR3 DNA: TGTGCCAGCAGTTTATCCCAGGGGGTAGTTGCTGAAGCTTTCTTT; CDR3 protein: CASSLSQGVVAEAFF
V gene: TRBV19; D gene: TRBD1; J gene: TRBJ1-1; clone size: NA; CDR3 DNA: TGTGCCAGTAGTATAAGGGGGGCAGGGGGCCTGAACACTGAAGCTTTCTTT; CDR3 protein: CASSIRGAGGLNTEAFF
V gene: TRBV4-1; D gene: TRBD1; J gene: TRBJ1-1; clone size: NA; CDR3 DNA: TGCGCCAGCAGCCAAGGACAGGGCCCATGGACTGAAGCTTTCTTT; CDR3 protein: CASSQGQGPWTEAFF
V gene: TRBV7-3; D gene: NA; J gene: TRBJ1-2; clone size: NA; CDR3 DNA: TGTGCCAGCAGCCAGGACAGACAATATGGCTACACCTTC; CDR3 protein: CASSQDRQYGYTF
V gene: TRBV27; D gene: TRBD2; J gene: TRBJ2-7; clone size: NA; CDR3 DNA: TGTGCCAGCATCGGGACTAGCGGTTCCTACGAGCAGTACTTC; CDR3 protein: CASIGTSGSYEQYF
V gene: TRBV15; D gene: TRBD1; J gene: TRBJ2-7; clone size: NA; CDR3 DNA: TGTGCCACCAGCAGAGATCCAGGGGGAGTCCACGAGCAGTACTTC; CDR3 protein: CATSRDPGGVHEQYF
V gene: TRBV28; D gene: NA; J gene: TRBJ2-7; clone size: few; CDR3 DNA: TGTGCCAGCAGTTTTCAACCAGGGGGGTTGAACTTC; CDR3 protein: CASSFQPGGLNF
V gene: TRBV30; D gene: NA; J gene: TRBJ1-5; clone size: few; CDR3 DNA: TGTGCCTATGCGAGCGGAGCTAGCAATCAGCCCCAGCATTTT; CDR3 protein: CAYASGASNQPQHF
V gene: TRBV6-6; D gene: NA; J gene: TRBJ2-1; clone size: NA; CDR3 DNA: TGTGCCAGCAGCGCCAGGGCGAATGAGCAGTTCTTC; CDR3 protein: CASSARANEQFF
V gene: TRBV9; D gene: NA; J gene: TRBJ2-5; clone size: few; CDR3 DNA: TGTGCCAGCAGCGAAAGCCCCTTCTCGGAGACCCAGTACTTC; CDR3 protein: CASSESPFSETQYF
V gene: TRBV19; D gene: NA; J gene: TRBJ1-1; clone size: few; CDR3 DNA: TGTGCCAGTAGTACCCTTGTCCGCGGCAGACCTGAAGCTTTCTTT; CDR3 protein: CASSTLVRGRPEAFF
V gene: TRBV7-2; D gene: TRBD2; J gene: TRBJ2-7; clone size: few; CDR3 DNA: TGTGCCAGCAGCTTACTAGCGGGAGATACCTACGAGCAGTACTTC; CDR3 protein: CASSLLAGDTYEQYF
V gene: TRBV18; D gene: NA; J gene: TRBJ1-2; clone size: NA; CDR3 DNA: TGTGCCAGCTCACCGGTGAACGGAGATAACTATGGCTACACCTTC; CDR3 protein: CASSPVNGDNYGYTF
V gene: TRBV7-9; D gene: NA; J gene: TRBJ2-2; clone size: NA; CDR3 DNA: TGTGCCAGCAGCCCGGGGAGTGGGGTCACCGGGGAGCTGTTTTTT; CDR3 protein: CASSPGSGVTGELFF
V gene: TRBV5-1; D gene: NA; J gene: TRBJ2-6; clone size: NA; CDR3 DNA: TGCGCCAGCAGTGTAGAAACTGGGGCCAACGTCCTGACTTTC; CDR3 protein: CASSVETGANVLTF
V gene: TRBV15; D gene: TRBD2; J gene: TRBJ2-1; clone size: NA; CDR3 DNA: TGTGCCACCAGCAGTTGGGGGTATAGCGGGATAGATTCGGGCAATGAGCAGTTCTTC; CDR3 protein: CATSSWGYSGIDSGNEQFF
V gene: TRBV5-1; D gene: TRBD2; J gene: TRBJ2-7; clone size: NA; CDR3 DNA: TGCGCCAGCATCGAACTAGCGGGAGGGCCAGGCGAGCAGTACTTC; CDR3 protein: CASIELAGGPGEQYF
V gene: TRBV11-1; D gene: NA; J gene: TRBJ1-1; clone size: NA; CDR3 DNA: TGTGCCAGCAGCCCGTACACTGAAGCTTTCTTT; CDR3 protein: CASSPYTEAFF
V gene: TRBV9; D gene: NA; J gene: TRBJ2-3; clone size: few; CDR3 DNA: TGTGCCAGCAGGGGCCCGGATTTGGTCGATACGCAGTATTTT; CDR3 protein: CASRGPDLVDTQYF